These 30 T cell receptor beta chains share one sample of origin, sequenced in a study of T cell repertoires in cytomegalovirus infection. MiXCR, run by TCRdb on the reads, gives a single entry per CDR3 protein. The sample has hundreds of thousands of distinct CDR3 sequences, about 31% seen once; the top ten hold over 10%. Which antigens these TCRs recognize remains unknown. This material consisted of cultured CD8+ T cells from PBMCs, taken from culture after CMV antigen stimulation. The receptors originated from a human donor in good health (CMV status not recorded). Some clones in this sample may be carry-over from other donors' samples.

This clonotype was seen more than once but under ten times. The chain is built from TRBV2 and TRBJ1-5; D gene uncertain. This CDR3 has 13 amino acids. Trimming removed 6 bases at V and 4 bases at J, with 10 bases between. Germline CDR1 reads SNHLY; CDR2 reads FYNNEI. The CDR3 DNA reads TGTGCCAGCAGCACCGGGAAAAATCAGCCCCAGCATTTT. Protein sequence: CASSTGKNQPQHF.

This clonotype showed up just a few times. The chain is built from TRBV19 and TRBJ1-1; D gene ambiguous. The CDR3 is 13 residues long. V shed 3 bases and J shed 5 bases, with 10 bases lying between them. Germline lookup yields CDR1 LNHDA and CDR2 SQIVND (reference sequence). The CDR3 DNA reads TGTGCCAGTAGTATGGGTCGGCGGACTGAAGCTTTCTTT. Encoded protein: CASSMGRRTEAFF.

The chain has TRBV15 and TRBJ2-1; 8 bases agree with TRBD2. Germline loops: CDR1 LNHNV, CDR2 YYDKDF (reference sequence). After removal of 5 bases from V and 2 bases from J, the junction contained 5 bases not matched to a gene. The length of the CDR3 is 15 residues. CDR3 bases: TGTGCCACCAGCTTAAGCGGGGGAACCTACAATGAGCAGTTCTTC. It yields the protein CATSLSGGTYNEQFF.

This clonotype was seen only a few times. The chain has TRBV19 and TRBJ1-6, with D uncertain. V was trimmed by 10 bases and J by 0 bases, leaving 10 bases between them. Per the germline V gene, CDR1 is LNHDA and CDR2 is SQIVND (reference sequence). CDR3 length: 14 amino acids. The CDR3 region has the DNA TGTGCCACTGCGTTTAGCTCCTATAATTCACCCCTCCACTTT. Amino acids: CATAFSSYNSPLHF.

This clonotype was recorded only once. This clone may be a read error of a much larger clone one base away. The chain carries TRBV13 and TRBJ2-7; no firm D call. V lost 5 bases, J lost 3 bases, and 5 bases lay in between. The CDR3 length is 11 residues. The germline V gene encodes CDR1 PRHDT and CDR2 FYEKMQ (reference sequence). CDR3 sequence (DNA): TGTGCCAGCAGCATCAACTACGAGCAGTACTTC. Protein product: CASSINYEQYF.

V and J are TRBV7-4 and TRBJ1-1; no reliable D call. The CDR3 length is 12 residues. Germline V gives CDR1 SGHVT, CDR2 SQSDAQ. The V end lost 1 base, the J end lost 7 bases, and 7 bases lay between the germline ends. CDR3 nucleotide sequence: TGTGCCAGCAGCTTAGGGATGGGTGAAGCTTTCTTT. This encodes CASSLGMGEAFF. Filled out from reference TRBV7-4 and TRBJ1-1, the complete variable domain reads GAGVSQSPRYKVAKRGRDVALRCDSISGHVTLYWYRQTLGQGSEVLTYSQSDAQRDKSGRPSGRFSAERPERSVSTLKIQRTEQGDSAVYLCASSLGMGEAFFGQGTRLTVV.

In its sample, this clonotype was seen a few times. CDR3 DNA sequence: TGCGCCAGCAGCCAAGATCGTGGCAGTAACACCGGGGAGCTGTTTTTT. The encoded protein is CASSQDRGSNTGELFF. The chain combines TRBV4-3 with TRBJ2-2; D remains unclear. From germline, CDR1 is LGHNA and CDR2 YSLEER. CDR3 length: 16 residues. Deletions cut 0 bases from V and 2 bases from J, with 10 bases between.

This clonotype was seen a few times. The chain carries TRBV6-5 and TRBJ2-1; TRBD2 might be the D (7 bases). The CDR3 is 14 residues long. Germline-derived CDR1 and CDR2 are MNHEY and SVGAGI. Trimming stripped 2 bases from V and 9 bases from J, with 14 bases between. The CDR3 DNA is TGTGCCAGCAGTTACACCTCAGGGGAGGGTGAGCAGTTCTTC. As protein: CASSYTSGEGEQFF.

This chain's CDR3 is CASSYPEGVHEQFF. The CDR3 bases are TGTGCCAGCAGCTACCCTGAGGGGGTCCATGAGCAGTTCTTC. This chain connects TRBV7-9 to TRBJ2-1; maybe TRBD1 (6 bases). The V gene's germline CDR1 is SEHNR and CDR2 FQNEAQ (reference sequence). Trimming removed 4 bases from V and 8 bases from J, with 15 bases in between. CDR3 size: 14 residues.

This clonotype was found many times. The chain links TRBV6-2 or TRBV6-3 to TRBJ2-1, with 8 bases identical to TRBD2. This CDR3 comprises 15 residues. The germline CDR1 and CDR2 sequences are MNHEY and SVGEGT. The junction had 1 base not matched to a gene; V was cut back by 2 bases and J by 1 base. Here the CDR3 reads CASSYGGGSYNEQFF. The CDR3 DNA is TGTGCCAGCAGTTACGGCGGGGGGTCCTACAATGAGCAGTTCTTC.

This clonotype was detected a few times. The chain uses TRBV10-3 and TRBJ1-4; 7 nucleotides agree with TRBD1. The J segment lost 2 bases and the V segment lost 3 bases, leaving 6 bases of the junction unmatched. Germline CDR1 is ENHRY and CDR2 is SYGVKD. The CDR3 spans 16 residues. The CDR3 DNA reads TGTGCCATCAGTGAAACCCAGGGGGGGACTAATGAAAAACTGTTTTTT. It is translated as CAISETQGGTNEKLFF.

This clonotype appeared many times. This chain links TRBV11-1 with TRBJ2-2; D may be TRBD1 (5 bases). Germline V CDR1 and CDR2: SGHAT, FQDESV (reference sequence). This CDR3 has 16 residues. V lost 5 bases to trimming and J lost 2 bases, with 15 bases between them. CDR3 amino acids: CASSNTRDSNTGELFF. Here the CDR3 DNA reads TGTGCCAGCAGCAACACAAGAGACAGCAACACCGGGGAGCTGTTTTTT. Combining the CDR3 with reference TRBV11-1 and TRBJ2-2 gives the whole variable domain EAEVAQSPRYKITEKSQAVAFWCDPISGHATLYWYRQILGQGPELLVQFQDESVVDDSQLPKDRFSAERLKGVDSTLKIQPAELGDSAMYLCASSNTRDSNTGELFFGEGSRLTVL.

This clonotype came up a few times. This chain joins TRBV5-1 and TRBJ2-7, with D possibly TRBD2 on 6 matching bases. The length of the CDR3 is 14 residues. V lost 4 bases to trimming and J lost 3 bases, with 14 bases between them. Germline V CDR1 and CDR2: SGHRS, YFSETQ. In DNA form, the CDR3 reads TGCGCCAGCAGCCCAGAGGGAGGAGGCTACGAGCAGTACTTC. Its protein is CASSPEGGGYEQYF.

The V gene is TRBV5-6, the J gene TRBJ2-1, with 13 bases that match TRBD2. The CDR3 spans 14 residues. Trimming at V came to 5 bases and at J to 8 bases, leaving 4 bases not matched to a gene. Germline V gene sequence: CDR1 SGHDT, CDR2 YYEEEE. The CDR3 coding sequence is TGTGCCAGCAGAGGACTAGCGGGGGCCGATGAGCAGTTCTTC. This gives the protein CASRGLAGADEQFF.

The rearrangement links TRBV6-1 to TRBJ1-1; the match to TRBD1 covers 9 bases. Germline lookup yields CDR1 MNHNS and CDR2 SASEGT. The CDR3 is made up of 17 amino acids. Unmatched junction bases numbered 15, after V lost 7 bases and J lost 3 bases. CDR3 in DNA: TGTGCCAGCACTCCGGACAGGGGTTTCTCTGCCGACACTGAAGCTTTCTTT. Protein: CASTPDRGFSADTEAFF.

The chain joins TRBV6-2 or TRBV6-3 to TRBJ1-5, with 7 bases lining up with TRBD1. This CDR3 has 14 amino acids. The germline V gene encodes CDR1 MNHEY and CDR2 SVGEGT. With 2 bases clipped from V and 8 bases from J, the junction kept 6 bases outside the gene matches. The CDR3 DNA is TGTGCCAGCAGTTACACGGGACAGCCGGAGCCCCAGCATTTT. This sequence encodes CASSYTGQPEPQHF.

The V call is TRBV12-3 or TRBV12-4, the J call TRBJ2-1, with D possibly being TRBD1 or TRBD2 (5 bases each). V lost 5 bases and J lost 2, with 13 bases in between. The CDR3 spans 15 residues. The CDR3, as DNA: TGTGCCAGCAGTGAGGGGCAGGGTCCCTACAATGAGCAGTTCTTC. This gives the protein CASSEGQGPYNEQFF.

In regard to this clonotype: With a much larger clone just one base away, this may be a read error. The CDR3 coding sequence is TGTGTCAGCAGCTACCAGATCCTTCGGGACACCCCCACAGATACGCAGTATTTT. Translated: CVSSYQILRDTPTDTQYF. The V gene is TRBV7-2, the J gene TRBJ2-3; weak D call: TRBD1 (6 bases). Looked up from germline, CDR1 is SGHTA and CDR2 is FQGNSA. The CDR3 has 18 amino acids.

The gene calls are TRBV5-6 and TRBJ2-1; D not resolved. The germline V and J ends were trimmed by 7 bases and 0 bases, with 11 bases remaining between them. The length of the CDR3 is 14 residues. The germline V gene has CDR1 SGHDT and CDR2 YYEEEE. CDR3 amino acids: CASASRSSYNEQFF. In DNA, the CDR3 is TGTGCCAGCGCCTCTAGGAGCTCCTACAATGAGCAGTTCTTC.

This clonotype has at least ten counts. This chain joins TRBV7-6 and TRBJ1-5; 7 positions match TRBD1. Germline CDR1 reads SGHVS; CDR2 reads FNYEAQ. After removal of 5 bases from V and 4 bases from J, the junction contained 11 bases not matched to a gene. This CDR3 contains 16 residues. The CDR3 loop reads CASSPVVGQENQPQHF. The DNA for the CDR3 is TGTGCCAGCAGCCCGGTTGTCGGACAGGAAAATCAGCCCCAGCATTTT.

This clonotype was counted between two and nine times. The chain recombines TRBV6-2 or TRBV6-3 with TRBJ2-3; D tentatively reads TRBD1 or TRBD2 (5 bases each). The germline V gene encodes CDR1 MNHEY and CDR2 SVGEGT. The CDR3 is made up of 16 amino acids. Trimming took 5 bases from V and 3 from J, leaving 18 bases between them. The CDR3 DNA follows: TGTGCCAGCAGTCGTACCAGAGGGGTCCCAACAGATACGCAGTATTTT. Amino acid sequence: CASSRTRGVPTDTQYF.

Only a few counts were recorded for this clonotype. The V call is TRBV9, the J call TRBJ2-2, with D perhaps matching TRBD1 (5 bases). The germline CDR1 and CDR2 sequences are SGDLS and YYNGEE. V was trimmed by 1 base and J by 1 base, leaving 14 bases between them. The CDR3 loop spans 17 amino acids. CDR3 DNA: TGTGCCAGCAGCGTACCCCTCAGGGCAGAGAACACCGGGGAGCTGTTTTTT. This encodes CASSVPLRAENTGELFF.

The chain joins TRBV7-9 to TRBJ2-5; 9 bases align to TRBD2. There are 16 residues in the CDR3. The V and J ends lost 6 bases and 2 bases, in that order; junction bases with no gene match: 10. Germline loops: CDR1 SEHNR, CDR2 FQNEAQ (reference sequence). The CDR3 is CASSSGTSRKQETQYF. The CDR3 DNA sequence: TGTGCCAGCAGTTCCGGGACTAGCCGTAAGCAAGAGACCCAGTACTTC.

V is TRBV6-5 and J is TRBJ1-1; tentatively, D is TRBD1 (6 bases). CDR1 MNHEY and CDR2 SVGAGI come from the germline V gene. V lost 9 bases and J lost 4, with 12 bases in between. The CDR3 length is 12 residues. CDR3 protein: CASTSGVTEAFF. As DNA, the CDR3 is TGTGCCAGTACCTCAGGGGTCACTGAAGCTTTCTTT.

This clonotype was observed at least ten times. The chain links TRBV7-8 to TRBJ1-2; 8 nucleotides agree with TRBD1. This CDR3 contains 15 residues. V lost 1 base, J lost 0 bases, and 1 base stayed unmatched. The germline V gene encodes CDR1 SGHVS and CDR2 FQNEAQ. The DNA of the CDR3 is TGTGCCAGCAGCTTAGTACAGGGGGCTAACTATGGCTACACCTTC. Translation gives CASSLVQGANYGYTF.

V usage is TRBV13 and J usage is TRBJ2-7, with D possibly TRBD2 on 5 matching bases. Germline CDR1 PRHDT, CDR2 FYEKMQ (reference sequence). V was cut by 4 bases and J by 3 bases, with 13 bases left in between. This CDR3 is 14 amino acids long. The CDR3 reads CASSSLDGGYEQYF. CDR3 DNA sequence: TGTGCCAGCAGCTCCCTGGACGGAGGCTACGAGCAGTACTTC.

The chain couples TRBV6-5 to TRBJ2-1, with D tentatively TRBD2 (7 bases). This CDR3 is built from 16 residues. V was pared by 0 bases and J by 4 bases, with 13 bases between. The germline V gene encodes CDR1 MNHEY and CDR2 SVGAGI. This CDR3 is CASSYSKAGAYNEQFF. The CDR3 DNA reads as TGTGCCAGCAGTTACTCGAAGGCGGGGGCGTACAATGAGCAGTTCTTC.

The sample holds a few counts of this clonotype. The chain carries TRBV9 and TRBJ2-7, with 8 bases identical to TRBD2. Germline values: CDR1 SGDLS, CDR2 YYNGEE. V was clipped by 4 bases and J by 6 bases; unmatched bases: 6. The length of the CDR3 is 13 residues. For the CDR3, the DNA is TGTGCCAGCAGCCCGACGGGAGGGATCGAGCAGTACTTC. It yields the protein CASSPTGGIEQYF. Full variable domain (outside the CDR3, taken from reference TRBV9 and TRBJ2-7): DSGVTQTPKHLITATGQRVTLRCSPRSGDLSVYWYQQSLDQGLQFLIQYYNGEERAKGNILERFSAQQFPDLHSELNLSSLELGDSALYFCASSPTGGIEQYFGPGTRLTVT.

This chain uses TRBV19 with TRBJ1-1, with D perhaps TRBD1 (5 bases). Deletions cut 2 bases from V and 5 bases from J, with 12 bases between. CDR1 LNHDA and CDR2 SQIVND come from the germline V gene (reference sequence). This CDR3 is built from 14 residues. The CDR3 loop is CASSIRGRQTEAFF. Written as DNA, the CDR3 is TGTGCCAGTAGTATAAGGGGCCGACAGACTGAAGCTTTCTTT.

About this clonotype: An end of the junction does not agree with germline; a read error may underlie this. V gene TRBV29-1 combines with J gene TRBJ2-7; possibly TRBD2 for D (5 bases). The CDR3 runs 13 residues. Germline V gene data show CDR1 as SQVTM and CDR2 as ANQGSEA. The CDR3 protein is CSILGGIPYGQYF. Here the CDR3 DNA reads TGCAGCATCCTCGGAGGCATACCCTACGGGCAGTACTTC.